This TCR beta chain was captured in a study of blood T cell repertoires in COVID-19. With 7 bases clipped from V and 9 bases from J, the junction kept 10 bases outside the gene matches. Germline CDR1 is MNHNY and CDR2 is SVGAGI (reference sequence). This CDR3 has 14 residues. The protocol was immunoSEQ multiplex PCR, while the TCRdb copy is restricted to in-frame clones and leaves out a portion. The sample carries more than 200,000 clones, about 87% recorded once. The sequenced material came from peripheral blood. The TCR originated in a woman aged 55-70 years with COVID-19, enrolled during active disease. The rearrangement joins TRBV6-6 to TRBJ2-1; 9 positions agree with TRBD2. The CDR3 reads CASTQLAGNAEQFF. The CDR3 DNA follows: TGTGCCAGCACCCAGCTAGCGGGGAATGCTGAGCAGTTCTTC.